This T cell receptor beta chain stems from a study of regulatory T cells in long-lasting Graves disease. Findings and caveats of the study: The study found persistent patients shared more public clonotypes (approximately 2,700) than new patients (around 1,000).

CDR1 and CDR2 from the germline V gene are DFQATT and SNEGSKA (reference sequence). V trimming: 6 bases; J trimming: 2 bases; junction bases outside the gene matches: 4. This CDR3 is 13 amino acids long. Ten or more counts support this clonotype. What it recognizes is unknown. Through Arm-PCR of CDR3 regions and iRepertoire HTBI primers, TCR beta libraries were built. MiXCR, run by TCRdb on the multiplex PCR reads, gives a single entry per CDR3 protein. The data show some 420,000 distinct CDR3 sequences, with about 20% seen just once and over 10% held by the top ten. Time point of the sample: persistent/refractory GD, antithyroid drugs over 5 years with positive TRAb. After RNA was extracted from PBMCs, the TCR library was made from it.

J is TRBJ1-2 and V is TRBV20-1; 9 bases fit TRBD1. The source material was peripheral blood mononuclear cells (PBMCs), sampled when the disease was refractory, from a patient treated with antithyroid drugs. This receptor was identified in a female donor with Graves disease. The CDR3: CSAIGTGNYGYTF. The CDR3 DNA sequence: TGCAGTGCGATCGGGACAGGGAACTATGGCTACACCTTC.